This T cell receptor (beta chain) was sequenced in a study of blood T cell repertoires in COVID-19. Study-wide context: Researchers got acute and convalescent COVID-19 samples from the United States, Italy and Spain. PBMCs, B-cell-depleted T cells, or T cells were the source of the cDNA or gDNA that made up the material.

This CDR3 spans 17 amino acids. The junction had 6 bases not matched to a gene; V was cut back by 2 bases and J by 4 bases. The germline CDR1 and CDR2 sequences are SGHRS and YFSETQ. Original handling: Nucleated cell counts were estimated from reference gene primer amplification. The assay was immunoSEQ multiplex PCR, and TCRdb's table has in-frame clones only and misses some. V, J and clone size are taken as reported in that table, and D and trimming were inferred from the DNA itself. The repertoire consists of approximately 50,000 clones, with 80% to 90% occurring once and the leading ten covering roughly 2.9%.

This clonotype was obtained from a woman aged 80 or over with acute or convalescent COVID-19. Source material: peripheral blood. The V call is TRBV5-1, the J call TRBJ1-4; TRBD1 aligns across 12 bases. CDR3 in DNA: TGCGCCAGCAGCTTAGCCGGGACAGGGGGCGTTAATGAAAAACTGTTTTTT. The encoded protein is CASSLAGTGGVNEKLFF. The full variable domain, in which reference TRBV5-1 and TRBJ1-4 provide the parts outside the CDR3, is KAGVTQTPRYLIKTRGQQVTLSCSPISGHRSVSWYQQTPGQGLQFLFEYFSETQRNKGNFPGRFSGRQFSNSRSEMNVSTLELGDSALYLCASSLAGTGGVNEKLFFGSGTQLSVL.